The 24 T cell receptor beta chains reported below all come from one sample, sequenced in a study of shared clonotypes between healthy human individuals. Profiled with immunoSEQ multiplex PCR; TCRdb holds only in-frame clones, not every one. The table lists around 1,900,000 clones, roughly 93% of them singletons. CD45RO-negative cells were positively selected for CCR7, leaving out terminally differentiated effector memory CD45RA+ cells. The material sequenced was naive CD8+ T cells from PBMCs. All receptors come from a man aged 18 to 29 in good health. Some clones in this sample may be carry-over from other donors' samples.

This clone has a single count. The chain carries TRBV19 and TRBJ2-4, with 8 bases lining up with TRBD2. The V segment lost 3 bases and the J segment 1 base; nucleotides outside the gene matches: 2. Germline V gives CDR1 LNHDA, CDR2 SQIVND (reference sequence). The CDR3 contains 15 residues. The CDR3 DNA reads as TGTGCCAGTAGTATTAGCGGGGCCGCCAAAAACATTCAGTACTTC. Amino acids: CASSISGAAKNIQYF.

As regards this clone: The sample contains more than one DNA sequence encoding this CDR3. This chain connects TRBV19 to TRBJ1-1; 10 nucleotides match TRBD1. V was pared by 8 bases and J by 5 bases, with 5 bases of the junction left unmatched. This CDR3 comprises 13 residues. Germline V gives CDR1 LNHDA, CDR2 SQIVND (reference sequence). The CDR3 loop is CASRQGAVTEAFF. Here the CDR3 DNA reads TGTGCCAGTCGACAGGGGGCGGTTACTGAAGCTTTCTTT.

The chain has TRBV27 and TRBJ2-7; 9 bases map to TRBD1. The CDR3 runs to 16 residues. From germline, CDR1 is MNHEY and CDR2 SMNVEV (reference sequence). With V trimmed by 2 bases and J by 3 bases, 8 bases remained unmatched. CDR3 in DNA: TGTGCCAGCAGTTTAAGGGGAGGACAGGGGATCTACGAGCAGTACTTC. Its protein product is CASSLRGGQGIYEQYF.

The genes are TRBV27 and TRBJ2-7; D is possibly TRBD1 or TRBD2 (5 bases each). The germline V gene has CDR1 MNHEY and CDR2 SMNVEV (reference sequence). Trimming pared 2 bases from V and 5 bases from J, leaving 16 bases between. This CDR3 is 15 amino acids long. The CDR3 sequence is CASSLIRGSVNEQYF. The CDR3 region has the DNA TGTGCCAGCAGTTTAATCCGGGGCTCGGTAAACGAGCAGTACTTC.

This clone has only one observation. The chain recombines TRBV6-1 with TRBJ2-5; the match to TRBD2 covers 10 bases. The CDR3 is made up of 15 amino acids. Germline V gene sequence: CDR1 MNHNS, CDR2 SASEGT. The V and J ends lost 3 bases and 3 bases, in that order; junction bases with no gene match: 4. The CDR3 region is CASSEFSGRKETQYF. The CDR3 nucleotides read TGTGCCAGCAGTGAGTTTAGCGGGAGGAAAGAGACCCAGTACTTC.

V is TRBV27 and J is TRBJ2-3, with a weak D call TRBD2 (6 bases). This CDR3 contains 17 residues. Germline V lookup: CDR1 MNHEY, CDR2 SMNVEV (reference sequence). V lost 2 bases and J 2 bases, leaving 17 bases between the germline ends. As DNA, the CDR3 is TGTGCCAGCAGTTTACAAACCAATGGACTAAACACAGATACGCAGTATTTT. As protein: CASSLQTNGLNTDTQYF.

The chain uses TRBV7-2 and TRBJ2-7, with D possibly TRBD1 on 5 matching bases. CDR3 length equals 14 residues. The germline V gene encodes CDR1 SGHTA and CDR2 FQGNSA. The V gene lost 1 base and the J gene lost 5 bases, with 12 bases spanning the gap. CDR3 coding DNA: TGTGCCAGCAGCTTAGAGCCGACAGACAACGAGCAGTACTTC. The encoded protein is CASSLEPTDNEQYF.

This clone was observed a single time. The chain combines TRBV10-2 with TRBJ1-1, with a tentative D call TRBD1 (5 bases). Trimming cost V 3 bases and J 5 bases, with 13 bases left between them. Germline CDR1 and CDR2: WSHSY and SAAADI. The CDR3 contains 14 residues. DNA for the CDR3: TGCGCCAGCAGTGACTGGACAAGTCCGACTGAAGCTTTCTTT. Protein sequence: CASSDWTSPTEAFF.

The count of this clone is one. The CDR3: CASSLRAASTDTQYF. The CDR3 DNA reads TGTGCCAGCAGCTTAAGGGCGGCAAGCACAGATACGCAGTATTTT. J is TRBJ2-3 and V is TRBV7-3; D not resolved. V gave up 1 base and J gave up 0 bases, with 8 bases separating them. This CDR3 contains 15 residues. Germline V gene sequence: CDR1 SGHTA, CDR2 FQGTGA.

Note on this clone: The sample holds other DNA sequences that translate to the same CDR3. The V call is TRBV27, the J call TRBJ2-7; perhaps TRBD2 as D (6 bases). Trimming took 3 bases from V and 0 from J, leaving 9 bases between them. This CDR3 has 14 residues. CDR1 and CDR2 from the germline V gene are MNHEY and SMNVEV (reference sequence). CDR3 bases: TGTGCCAGCAGTTTGGGCGGGGTCTCCTACGAGCAGTACTTC. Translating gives CASSLGGVSYEQYF.

CDR3 amino acids: CASSPRGITNEKLFF. Written as DNA, the CDR3 is TGTGCCAGCAGCCCAAGGGGGATAACTAATGAAAAACTGTTTTTT. The chain links TRBV9 to TRBJ1-4, with D possibly being TRBD1 (6 bases). V was shortened by 4 bases and J by 1 base, with 11 bases between the two germline ends. The CDR3 loop spans 15 amino acids. Germline-derived CDR1 and CDR2 are SGDLS and YYNGEE.

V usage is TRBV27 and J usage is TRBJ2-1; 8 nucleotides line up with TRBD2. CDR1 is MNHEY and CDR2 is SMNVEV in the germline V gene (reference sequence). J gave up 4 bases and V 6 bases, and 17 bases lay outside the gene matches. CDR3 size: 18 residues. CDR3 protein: CASSPYGRAPTTYNEQFF. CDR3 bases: TGTGCCAGCAGCCCTTACGGGAGGGCCCCCACAACGTACAATGAGCAGTTCTTC.

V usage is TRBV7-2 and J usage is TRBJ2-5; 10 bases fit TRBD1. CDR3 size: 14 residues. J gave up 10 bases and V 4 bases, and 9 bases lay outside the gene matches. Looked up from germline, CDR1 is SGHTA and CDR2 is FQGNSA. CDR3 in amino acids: CASSSTGTGVDQYF. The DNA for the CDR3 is TGTGCCAGCAGCTCAACCGGGACAGGGGTCGACCAGTACTTC.

CDR3 amino acids: CASSLRVTEAFF. In nucleotides, the CDR3 is TGTGCCAGCAGCTTGAGGGTTACTGAAGCTTTCTTT. The chain links TRBV5-6 to TRBJ1-1; D is ambiguous. This CDR3 comprises 12 residues. From germline, CDR1 is SGHDT and CDR2 YYEEEE. The ends were cut back, 1 base at V and 5 bases at J, with 6 bases in the middle.

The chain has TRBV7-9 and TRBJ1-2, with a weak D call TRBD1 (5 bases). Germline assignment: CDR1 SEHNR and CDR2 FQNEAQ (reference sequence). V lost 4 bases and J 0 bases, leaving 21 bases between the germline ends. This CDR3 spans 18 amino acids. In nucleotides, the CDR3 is TGTGCCAGCAGCTCCAAAACGGGGGGGGGAAAAGCTAACTATGGCTACACCTTC. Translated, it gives CASSSKTGGGKANYGYTF.

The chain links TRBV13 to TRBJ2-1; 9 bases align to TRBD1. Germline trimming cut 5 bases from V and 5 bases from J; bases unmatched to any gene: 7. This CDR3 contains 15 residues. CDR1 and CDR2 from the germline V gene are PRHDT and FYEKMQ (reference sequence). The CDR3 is CASSLRTGDNNEQFF. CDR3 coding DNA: TGTGCCAGCAGCCTCCGGACAGGGGACAACAATGAGCAGTTCTTC.

The DNA of the CDR3 is TGTGCCAGCAGCCCACCGCACCGTCAACTCGGGACCCAGTACTTC. This encodes CASSPPHRQLGTQYF. The V call is TRBV13, the J call TRBJ2-5; D gene ambiguous. The CDR3 covers 15 residues. Trimming took 5 bases from V and 7 from J, leaving 20 bases between them. Germline V lookup: CDR1 PRHDT, CDR2 FYEKMQ (reference sequence).

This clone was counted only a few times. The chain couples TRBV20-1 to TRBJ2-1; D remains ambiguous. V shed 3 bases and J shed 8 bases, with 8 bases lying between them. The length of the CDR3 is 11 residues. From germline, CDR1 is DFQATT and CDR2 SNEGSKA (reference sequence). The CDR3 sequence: CSASAVDEQFF. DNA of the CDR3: TGCAGTGCTAGCGCAGTAGATGAGCAGTTCTTC.

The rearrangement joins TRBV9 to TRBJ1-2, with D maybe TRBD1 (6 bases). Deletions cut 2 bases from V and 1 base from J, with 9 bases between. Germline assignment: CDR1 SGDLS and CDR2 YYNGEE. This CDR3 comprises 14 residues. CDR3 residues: CASSVGQNNYGYTF. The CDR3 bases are TGTGCCAGCAGCGTTGGACAGAATAACTATGGCTACACCTTC.

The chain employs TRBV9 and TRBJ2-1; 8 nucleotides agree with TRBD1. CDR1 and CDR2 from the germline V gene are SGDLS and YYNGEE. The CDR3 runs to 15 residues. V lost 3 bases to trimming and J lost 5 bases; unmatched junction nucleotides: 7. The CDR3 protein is CASSGSDRGDNEQFF. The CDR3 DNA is TGTGCCAGCAGCGGATCAGACAGGGGAGACAATGAGCAGTTCTTC.

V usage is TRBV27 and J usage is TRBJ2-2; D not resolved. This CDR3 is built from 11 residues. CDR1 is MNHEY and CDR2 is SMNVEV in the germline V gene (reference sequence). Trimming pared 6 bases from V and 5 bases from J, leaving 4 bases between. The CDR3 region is CASRLTGELFF. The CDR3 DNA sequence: TGTGCCAGCAGGCTTACCGGGGAGCTGTTTTTT.

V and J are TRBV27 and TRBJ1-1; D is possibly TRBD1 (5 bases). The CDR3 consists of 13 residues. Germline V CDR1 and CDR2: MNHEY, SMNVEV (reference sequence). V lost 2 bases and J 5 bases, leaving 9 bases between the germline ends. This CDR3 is CASSLMGTTEAFF. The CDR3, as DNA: TGTGCCAGCAGTTTAATGGGGACTACTGAAGCTTTCTTT.

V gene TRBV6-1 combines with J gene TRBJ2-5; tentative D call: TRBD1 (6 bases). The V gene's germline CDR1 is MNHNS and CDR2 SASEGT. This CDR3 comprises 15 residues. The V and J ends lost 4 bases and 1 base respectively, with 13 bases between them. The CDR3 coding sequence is TGTGCCAGCAGTGTTTCAGGGGCTCTCCAAGAGACCCAGTACTTC. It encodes CASSVSGALQETQYF.

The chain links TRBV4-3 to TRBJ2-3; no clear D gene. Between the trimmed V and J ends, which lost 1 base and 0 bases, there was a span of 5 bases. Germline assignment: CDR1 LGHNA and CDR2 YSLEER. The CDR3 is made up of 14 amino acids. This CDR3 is CASSQGESTDTQYF. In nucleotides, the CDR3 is TGCGCCAGCAGCCAAGGAGAAAGCACAGATACGCAGTATTTT.